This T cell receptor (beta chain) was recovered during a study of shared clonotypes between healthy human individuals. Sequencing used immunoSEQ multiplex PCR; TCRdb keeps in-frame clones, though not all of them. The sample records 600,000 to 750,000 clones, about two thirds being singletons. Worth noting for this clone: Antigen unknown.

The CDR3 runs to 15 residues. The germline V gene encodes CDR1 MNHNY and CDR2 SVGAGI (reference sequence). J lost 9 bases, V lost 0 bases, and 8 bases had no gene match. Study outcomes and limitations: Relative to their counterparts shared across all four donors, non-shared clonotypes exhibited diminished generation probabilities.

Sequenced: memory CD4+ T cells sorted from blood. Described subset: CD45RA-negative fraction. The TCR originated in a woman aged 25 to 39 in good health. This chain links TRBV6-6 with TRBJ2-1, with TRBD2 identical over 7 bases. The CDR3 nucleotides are TGTGCCAGCAGTTACTCGGGCGGGAGTAGCGGTGAGCAGTTCTTC. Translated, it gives CASSYSGGSSGEQFF.